A single sample gave rise to the 16 T cell receptor beta chains below, sequenced in a study of T cells in Graves' hyperthyroidism and ophthalmopathy. From RNA transcripts, TCR beta CDR3 regions were amplified. Carried out on the TCR CDR3, a first-round RT-PCR used the HTBI primer set. One entry per CDR3 protein results from TCRdb running MiXCR on the multiplex PCR reads. The sample has about 560,000 distinct CDR3 sequences; more than 45% are singletons. Sequencing used peripheral blood or thyroid tissue (not recorded which). The receptors were sampled from a woman aged 18-29 years with Graves' hyperthyroidism.

This CDR3 is CASSPKIAGPSYEQYF. CDR3 DNA sequence: TGTGCCAGCAGCCCGAAGATAGCGGGACCCTCCTACGAGCAGTACTTC. V usage is TRBV7-9 and J usage is TRBJ2-7; 8 bases are shared with TRBD2. Looked up from germline, CDR1 is SEHNR and CDR2 is FQNEAQ (reference sequence). The CDR3 loop spans 16 amino acids. V dropped 5 bases and J dropped 0; count of bases not matched to a gene: 9.

The chain has TRBV29-1 and TRBJ1-1, with D possibly being TRBD1 (6 bases). The CDR3 is 15 residues long. Germline V lookup: CDR1 SQVTM, CDR2 ANQGSEA. With 5 bases removed from V and 3 bases from J, the gap between germline ends came to 19 bases. The chain's CDR3 is CSVLQGRGRDTEAFF. In nucleotides, the CDR3 is TGCAGCGTTTTACAGGGAAGGGGCCGCGACACTGAAGCTTTCTTT.

J is TRBJ1-2 and V is TRBV13; 8 nucleotides agree with TRBD1. V lost 0 bases to trimming and J lost 4 bases; unmatched junction nucleotides: 7. The CDR3 extends over 16 amino acids. In germline, CDR1 is PRHDT, CDR2 FYEKMQ (reference sequence). CDR3 coding DNA: TGTGCCAGCAGCTTAGGCCTAGACAGGGGAACCTATGGCTACACCTTC. Translated: CASSLGLDRGTYGYTF. Variable domain in full (rest from reference TRBV13 and TRBJ1-2): AAGVIQSPRHLIKEKRETATLKCYPIPRHDTVYWYQQGPGQDPQFLISFYEKMQSDKGSIPDRFSAQQFSDYHSELNMSSLELGDSALYFCASSLGLDRGTYGYTFGSGTRLTVV.

The table lists this clonotype with a few counts. CDR3 sequence: CSASGARDTIYF. CDR3 in DNA: TGCAGTGCTAGTGGGGCCCGGGACACCATATATTTT. The V call is TRBV20-1, the J call TRBJ1-3; D is perhaps TRBD1 (5 bases). Trimming pared 3 bases from V and 8 bases from J, leaving 11 bases between. CDR1 and CDR2 from the germline V gene are DFQATT and SNEGSKA (reference sequence). The CDR3 is 12 amino acids.

This clonotype was recorded once. A much bigger clone sits one base away, suggesting this may be a read error. J is TRBJ1-5 and V is TRBV7-8; 9 bases match TRBD1. The CDR3 length is 14 residues. Germline assignment: CDR1 SGHVS and CDR2 FQNEAQ. The CDR3 loop reads CASSLTGGHQPPHF. In DNA, the CDR3 is TGTGCCAGCAGCTTGACAGGGGGACATCAGCCCCCGCATTTT.

The genes are TRBV24-1 and TRBJ2-3; possibly TRBD1 for D (6 bases). The CDR3 totals 13 residues. Germline lookup yields CDR1 KGHDR and CDR2 SFDVKD. The ends were cut back, 6 bases at V and 5 bases at J, with 11 bases in the middle. Here the CDR3 reads CATSYRVGDTQYF. The CDR3 nucleotides are TGTGCCACCAGTTACAGGGTCGGAGATACGCAGTATTTT.

The rearrangement uses TRBV15 and TRBJ2-5; 10 positions agree with TRBD1. CDR3 length: 16 amino acids. J gave up 5 bases and V 1 base, and 7 bases lay outside the gene matches. The germline V gene has CDR1 LNHNV and CDR2 YYDKDF (reference sequence). The CDR3 DNA sequence: TGTGCCACCAGCAGAGTTAGGACAGGGGGTCGGGAGACCCAGTACTTC. Translated: CATSRVRTGGRETQYF. Full variable domain (missing parts from reference TRBV15 and TRBJ2-5): DAMVIQNPRYQVTQFGKPVTLSCSQTLNHNVMYWYQQKSSQAPKLLFHYYDKDFNNEADTPDNFQSRRPNTSFCFLDIRSPGLGDTAMYLCATSRVRTGGRETQYFGPGTRLLVL.

The rearrangement uses TRBV29-1 and TRBJ2-7; 8 positions match TRBD2. This CDR3 contains 13 residues. With V trimmed by 6 bases and J by 2 bases, 6 bases remained unmatched. Germline V gives CDR1 SQVTM, CDR2 ANQGSEA. CDR3 protein: CSVGRGGTYEQYF. CDR3 DNA sequence: TGCAGCGTCGGACGCGGGGGGACCTACGAGCAGTACTTC.

V is TRBV19 and J is TRBJ2-2; 10 positions match TRBD1. The CDR3 covers 14 residues. The germline CDR1 and CDR2 sequences are LNHDA and SQIVND (reference sequence). The V segment lost 3 bases and the J segment 13 bases; nucleotides outside the gene matches: 8. This CDR3 reads CASSIPRQGAVLFF. DNA for the CDR3: TGTGCCAGTAGTATCCCCAGACAGGGGGCTGTGCTGTTTTTT.

The gene calls are TRBV25-1 and TRBJ1-2; TRBD1 might be the D (5 bases). Germline CDR1 MGHDK, CDR2 SYGVNS. The V end was cut by 3 bases, the J end by 5 bases, with 16 bases between. This CDR3 region has 15 residues. CDR3 loop: CASSDPGAGNYGYTF. CDR3 in DNA: TGTGCCAGCAGTGATCCCGGGGCAGGGAATTATGGCTACACCTTC.

The chain employs TRBV7-9 and TRBJ1-1; tentative D call: TRBD1 (6 bases). Trimming cost V 4 bases and J 3 bases, with 12 bases left between them. Germline-derived CDR1 and CDR2 are SEHNR and FQNEAQ (reference sequence). There are 14 residues in the CDR3. In DNA form, the CDR3 reads TGTGCCAGCAGCTCGGGGGCGGGAGACACTGAAGCTTTCTTT. This gives the protein CASSSGAGDTEAFF.

V is TRBV24-1 and J is TRBJ2-2; possibly TRBD2 for D (6 bases). The CDR3 runs 14 residues. Looked up from germline, CDR1 is KGHDR and CDR2 is SFDVKD. V was clipped by 8 bases and J by 1 base, with 10 bases between them. CDR3: CATKAGRNTGELFF. CDR3 in DNA: TGTGCCACCAAGGCGGGACGGAACACCGGGGAGCTGTTTTTT.

This clonotype came up a few times. The V and J genes are TRBV20-1 and TRBJ1-5; TRBD1 matches 9 bases. Germline V gene lookup returns CDR1 DFQATT and CDR2 SNEGSKA (reference sequence). Trimming removed 8 bases from V and 0 bases from J; junction bases left unmatched: 11. CDR3 size: 16 residues. CDR3 sequence: CSTWETGGHSNQPQHF. CDR3 nucleotides: TGCAGTACCTGGGAGACAGGGGGACATAGCAATCAGCCCCAGCATTTT.

In this sample, this clonotype turned up many times. A junction end diverges from the germline sequence, so it may reflect a read error. The rearrangement joins TRBV10-3 to TRBJ2-7; possible D gene TRBD2, 5 bases. Germline V lookup: CDR1 ENHRY, CDR2 SYGVKD. The CDR3 is 12 amino acids. CDR3 residues: CAISDNSGRRNF. CDR3 nucleotides: TGTGCCATCAGTGACAACTCGGGTCGGAGGAACTTC.

This clonotype has ten or more counts. The V call is TRBV10-3, the J call TRBJ1-5; D is unclear. The V end lost 2 bases, the J end lost 2 bases, and 4 bases lay between the germline ends. The CDR3 totals 13 residues. The germline V gene encodes CDR1 ENHRY and CDR2 SYGVKD. The chain's CDR3 is CAISELGNQPQHF. CDR3 DNA sequence: TGTGCCATCAGTGAGCTTGGCAATCAGCCCCAGCATTTT.

The chain carries TRBV19 and TRBJ2-7; a weak D match, TRBD1 (7 bases). Per the germline V gene, CDR1 is LNHDA and CDR2 is SQIVND (reference sequence). The CDR3 extends over 15 amino acids. Deletions cut 6 bases from V and 4 bases from J, with 19 bases between. The CDR3: CASSDAGQRTYEQYF. In DNA, the CDR3 is TGTGCCAGTAGCGATGCGGGACAGAGAACGTACGAGCAGTACTTC.